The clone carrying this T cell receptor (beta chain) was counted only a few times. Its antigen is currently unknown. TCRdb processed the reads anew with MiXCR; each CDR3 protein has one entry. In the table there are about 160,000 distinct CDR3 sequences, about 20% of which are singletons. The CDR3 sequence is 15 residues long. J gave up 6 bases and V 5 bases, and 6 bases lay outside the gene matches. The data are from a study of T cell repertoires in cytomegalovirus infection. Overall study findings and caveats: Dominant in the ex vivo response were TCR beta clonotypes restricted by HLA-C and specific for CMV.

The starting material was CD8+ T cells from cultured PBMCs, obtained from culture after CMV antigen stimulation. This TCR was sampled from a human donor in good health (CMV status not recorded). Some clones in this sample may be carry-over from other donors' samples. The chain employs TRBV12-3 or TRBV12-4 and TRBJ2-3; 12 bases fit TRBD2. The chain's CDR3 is CASSPPGLAGDTQYF. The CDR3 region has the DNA TGTGCCAGCAGTCCTCCGGGACTAGCGGGTGATACGCAGTATTTT.